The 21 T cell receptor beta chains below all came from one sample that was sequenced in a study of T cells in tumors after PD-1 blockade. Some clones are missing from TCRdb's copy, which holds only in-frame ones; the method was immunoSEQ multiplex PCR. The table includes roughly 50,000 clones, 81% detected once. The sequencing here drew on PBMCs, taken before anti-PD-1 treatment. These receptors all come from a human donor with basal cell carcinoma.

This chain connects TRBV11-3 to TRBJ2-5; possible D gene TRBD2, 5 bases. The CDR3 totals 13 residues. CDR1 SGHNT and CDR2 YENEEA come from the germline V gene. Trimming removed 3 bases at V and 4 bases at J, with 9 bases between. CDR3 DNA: TGTGCCAGCAGCTTCAGTGAGGGAGAGACCCAGTACTTC. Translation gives CASSFSEGETQYF.

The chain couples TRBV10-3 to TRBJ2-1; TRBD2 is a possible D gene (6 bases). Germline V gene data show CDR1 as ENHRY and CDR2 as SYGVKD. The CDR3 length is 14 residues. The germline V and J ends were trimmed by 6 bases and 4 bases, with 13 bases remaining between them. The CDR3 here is CAIRDPRGYNEQFF. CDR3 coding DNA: TGTGCCATCAGGGACCCCCGGGGGTACAATGAGCAGTTCTTC.

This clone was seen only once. CDR3 region: CASMSSSADTQYF. CDR3 nucleotide sequence: TGTGCCAGCATGTCTAGCAGCGCAGATACGCAGTATTTT. The chain has TRBV28 and TRBJ2-3; weak D call: TRBD2 (5 bases). Germline V lookup: CDR1 MDHEN, CDR2 SYDVKM. Trimming removed 7 bases from V and 4 bases from J, with 12 bases in between. The CDR3 loop spans 13 amino acids.

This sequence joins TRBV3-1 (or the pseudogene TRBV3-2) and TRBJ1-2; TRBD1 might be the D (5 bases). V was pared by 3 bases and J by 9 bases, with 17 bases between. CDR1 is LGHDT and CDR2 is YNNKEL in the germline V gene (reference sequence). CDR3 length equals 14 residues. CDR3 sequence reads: CASSQPTEPIRYTF. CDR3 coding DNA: TGTGCCAGCAGCCAGCCGACAGAACCTATACGCTACACCTTC.

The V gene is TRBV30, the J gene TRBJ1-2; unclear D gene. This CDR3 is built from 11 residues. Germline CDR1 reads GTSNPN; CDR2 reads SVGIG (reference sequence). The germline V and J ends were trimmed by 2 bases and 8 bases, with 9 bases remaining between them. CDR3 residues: CAWSPGGGYTF. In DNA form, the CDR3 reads TGTGCCTGGAGTCCCGGTGGAGGCTACACCTTC.

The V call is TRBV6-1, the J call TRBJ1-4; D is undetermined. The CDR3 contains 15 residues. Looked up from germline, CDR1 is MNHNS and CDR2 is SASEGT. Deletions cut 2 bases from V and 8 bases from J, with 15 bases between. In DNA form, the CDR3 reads TGTGCCAGCAGTGAAACGAGGAAGGCGGGGGAAAAACTGTTTTTT. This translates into CASSETRKAGEKLFF.

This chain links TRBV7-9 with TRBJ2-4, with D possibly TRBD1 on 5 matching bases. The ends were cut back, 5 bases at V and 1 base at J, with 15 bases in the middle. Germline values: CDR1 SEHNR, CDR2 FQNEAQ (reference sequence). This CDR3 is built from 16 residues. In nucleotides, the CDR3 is TGTGCCAGCAGCCCCAGCGCAGGGTTTGCCAAAAACATTCAGTACTTC. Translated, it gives CASSPSAGFAKNIQYF.

DNA for the CDR3: TGTGCCAGCGGACGACAGGGATCTAGCACAGATACGCAGTATTTT. Translated, it gives CASGRQGSSTDTQYF. The rearrangement uses TRBV2 and TRBJ2-3; 7 bases map to TRBD1. V shed 8 bases and J 0 bases; nucleotides not matched to a gene: 8. This CDR3 is 15 amino acids long. Germline CDR1 reads SNHLY; CDR2 reads FYNNEI.

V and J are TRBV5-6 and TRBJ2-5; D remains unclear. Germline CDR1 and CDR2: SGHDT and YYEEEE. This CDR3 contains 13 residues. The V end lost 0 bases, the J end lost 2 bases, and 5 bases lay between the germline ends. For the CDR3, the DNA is TGTGCCAGCAGCTTGGGCAGTCAAGAGACCCAGTACTTC. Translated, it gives CASSLGSQETQYF. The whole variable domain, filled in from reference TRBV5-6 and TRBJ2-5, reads DAGVTQSPTHLIKTRGQQVTLRCSPKSGHDTVSWYQQALGQGPQFIFQYYEEEERQRGNFPDRFSGHQFPNYSSELNVNALLLGDSALYLCASSLGSQETQYFGPGTRLLVL.

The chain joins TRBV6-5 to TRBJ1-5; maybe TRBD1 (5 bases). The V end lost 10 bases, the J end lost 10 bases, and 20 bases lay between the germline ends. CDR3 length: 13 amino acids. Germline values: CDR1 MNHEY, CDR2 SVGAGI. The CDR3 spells CATRLTAISPQHF. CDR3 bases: TGTGCCACCAGATTGACAGCAATCAGCCCCCAGCATTTT.

The CDR3 region has the DNA TGTGCCAGCAGCTTGTTTGCCGCCGGTACGGGAAACACCATATATTTT. Amino acid sequence: CASSLFAAGTGNTIYF. This chain connects TRBV5-6 to TRBJ1-3; D ambiguous. Trimming removed 1 base at V and 4 bases at J, with 15 bases between. This CDR3 is built from 16 residues. Germline CDR1 and CDR2: SGHDT and YYEEEE.

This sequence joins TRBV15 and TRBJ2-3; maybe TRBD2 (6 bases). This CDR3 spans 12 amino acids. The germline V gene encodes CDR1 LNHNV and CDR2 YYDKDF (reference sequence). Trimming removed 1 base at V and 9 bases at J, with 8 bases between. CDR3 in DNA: TGTGCCACCAGCAGAGTAGGACTAACGCAGTATTTT. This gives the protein CATSRVGLTQYF.

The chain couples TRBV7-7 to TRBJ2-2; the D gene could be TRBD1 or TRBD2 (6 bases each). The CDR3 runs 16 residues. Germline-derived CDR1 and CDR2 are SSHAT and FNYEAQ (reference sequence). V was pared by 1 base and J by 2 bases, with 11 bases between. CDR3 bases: TGTGCCAGCAGCTTAGGGTACGGGGGCAACACCGGGGAGCTGTTTTTT. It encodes CASSLGYGGNTGELFF.

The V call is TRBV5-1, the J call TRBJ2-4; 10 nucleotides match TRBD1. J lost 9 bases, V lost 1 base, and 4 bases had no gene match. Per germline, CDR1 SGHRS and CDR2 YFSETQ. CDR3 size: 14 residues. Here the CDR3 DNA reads TGCGCCAGCAGCTTGACGACAGGGGGCGGCATTCAGTACTTC. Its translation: CASSLTTGGGIQYF.

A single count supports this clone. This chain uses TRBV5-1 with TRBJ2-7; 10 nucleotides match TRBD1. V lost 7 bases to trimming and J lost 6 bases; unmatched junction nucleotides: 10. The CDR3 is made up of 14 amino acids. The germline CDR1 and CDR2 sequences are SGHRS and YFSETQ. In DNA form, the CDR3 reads TGCGCCAGCCTCCCCGGGACAGGGGCACCCGAGCAGTACTTC. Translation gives CASLPGTGAPEQYF.

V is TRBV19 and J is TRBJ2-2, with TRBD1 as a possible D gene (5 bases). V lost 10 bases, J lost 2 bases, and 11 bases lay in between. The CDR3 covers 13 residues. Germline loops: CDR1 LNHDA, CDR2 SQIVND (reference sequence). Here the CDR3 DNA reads TGTGCCACCAAGGGGAAAAACACCGGGGAGCTGTTTTTT. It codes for CATKGKNTGELFF.

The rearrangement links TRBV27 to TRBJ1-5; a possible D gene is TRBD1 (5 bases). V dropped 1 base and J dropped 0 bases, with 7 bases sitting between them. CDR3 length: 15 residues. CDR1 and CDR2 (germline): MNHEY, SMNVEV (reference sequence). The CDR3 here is CASSLFGGSNQPQHF. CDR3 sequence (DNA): TGTGCCAGCAGTTTATTTGGGGGTAGCAATCAGCCCCAGCATTTT.

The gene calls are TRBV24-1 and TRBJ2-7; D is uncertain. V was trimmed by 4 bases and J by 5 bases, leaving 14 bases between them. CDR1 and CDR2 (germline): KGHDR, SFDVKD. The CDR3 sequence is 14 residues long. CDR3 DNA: TGTGCCACCAGTGACCGAGCCCTTGGGAACGAGCAGTACTTC. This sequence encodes CATSDRALGNEQYF.

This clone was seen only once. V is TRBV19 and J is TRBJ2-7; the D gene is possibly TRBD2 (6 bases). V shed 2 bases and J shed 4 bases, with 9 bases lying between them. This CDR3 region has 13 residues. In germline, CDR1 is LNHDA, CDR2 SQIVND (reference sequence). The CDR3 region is CASSIRLAYEQYF. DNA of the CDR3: TGTGCCAGTAGTATACGGCTAGCGTACGAGCAGTACTTC. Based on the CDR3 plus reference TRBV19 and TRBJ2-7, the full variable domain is DGGITQSPKYLFRKEGQNVTLSCEQNLNHDAMYWYRQDPGQGLRLIYYSQIVNDFQKGDIAEGYSVSREKKESFPLTVTSAQKNPTAFYLCASSIRLAYEQYFGPGTRLTVT.

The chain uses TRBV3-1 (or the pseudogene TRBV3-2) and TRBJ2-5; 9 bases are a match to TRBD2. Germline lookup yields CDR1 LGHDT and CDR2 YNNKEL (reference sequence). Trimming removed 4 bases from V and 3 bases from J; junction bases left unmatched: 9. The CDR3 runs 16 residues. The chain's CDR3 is CASSPRAGGFEETQYF. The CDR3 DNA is TGTGCCAGCAGCCCACGAGCGGGGGGTTTTGAAGAGACCCAGTACTTC.

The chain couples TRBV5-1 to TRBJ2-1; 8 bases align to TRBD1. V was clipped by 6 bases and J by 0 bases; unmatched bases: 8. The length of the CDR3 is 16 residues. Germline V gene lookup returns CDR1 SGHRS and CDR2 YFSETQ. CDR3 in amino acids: CASTGIGQGSYNEQFF. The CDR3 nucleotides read TGCGCCAGCACGGGGATCGGACAGGGCTCCTACAATGAGCAGTTCTTC.